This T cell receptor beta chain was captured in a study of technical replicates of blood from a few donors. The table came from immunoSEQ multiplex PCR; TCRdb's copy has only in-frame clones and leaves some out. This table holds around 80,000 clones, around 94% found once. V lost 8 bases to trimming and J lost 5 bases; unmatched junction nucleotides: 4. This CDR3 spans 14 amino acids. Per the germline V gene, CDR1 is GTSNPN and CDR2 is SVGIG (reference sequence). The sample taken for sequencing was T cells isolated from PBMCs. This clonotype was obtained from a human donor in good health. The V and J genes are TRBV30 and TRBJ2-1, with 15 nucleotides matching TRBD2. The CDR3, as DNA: TGTGCCGGCTGGACTAGCGGGAGGGACAATGAGCAGTTCTTC. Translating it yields CAGWTSGRDNEQFF.